A single sample is the source of the 32 T cell receptor beta chains below, sequenced in a study of blood T cells in healthy people across ages (dated by TCRdb to the mid-2010s). Library generation was performed with 5' RACE. The data were produced on an Illumina HiSeq 2500. A second about 7 to 11 cycle PCR used a sample-barcoded 5' primer and a J-beta primer mix. TCRdb applied fastp at Q25 and MiXCR to the public reads, then kept only in-frame beta chains. Each entry merges the rows of one CDR3 protein and shows their most common DNA and genes. The sample table records about 750,000 distinct CDR3 sequences; 53% of these occur just once. Jointly, the top ten make up approximately 40% of the sample. Material for sequencing was blood. The receptors were gathered from a man aged 80 or over in good health.

The chain employs TRBV6-6 and TRBJ1-5, with a possible D match to TRBD1 (5 bases). The CDR3 extends over 15 amino acids. Looked up from germline, CDR1 is MNHNY and CDR2 is SVGAGI (reference sequence). Trimming shortened V by 0 bases and J by 6 bases, and 12 bases separated the two germline ends. This CDR3 is CASSYSRQGGQPQHF. The DNA of the CDR3 is TGTGCCAGCAGTTACTCGAGGCAGGGTGGTCAGCCCCAGCATTTT.

The chain links TRBV28 to TRBJ2-6; D might be TRBD2 (5 bases). CDR1 is MDHEN and CDR2 is SYDVKM in the germline V gene. The CDR3 is 14 amino acids. V was cut by 8 bases and J by 2 bases, with 10 bases left in between. As DNA, the CDR3 is TGTGCCAGCTCGGGTAGCGCTGGGGCCAACGTCCTGACTTTC. Translation gives CASSGSAGANVLTF. Full variable domain (missing parts from reference TRBV28 and TRBJ2-6): DVKVTQSSRYLVKRTGEKVFLECVQDMDHENMFWYRQDPGLGLRLIYFSYDVKMKEKGDIPEGYSVSREKKERFSLILESASTNQTSMYLCASSGSAGANVLTFGAGSRLTVL.

The rearrangement uses TRBV3-1 and TRBJ2-5; D is unresolved. The CDR3 length is 14 residues. V lost 0 bases to trimming and J lost 4 bases, with 9 bases between them. Germline V gives CDR1 LGHDT, CDR2 YNNKEL (reference sequence). The CDR3 coding sequence is TGTGCCAGCAGCCAAGATCACCAACGAGAGACCCAGTACTTC. This sequence encodes CASSQDHQRETQYF.

V is TRBV11-3 and J is TRBJ2-7, with 7 bases matching TRBD2. With V trimmed by 5 bases and J by 0 bases, 7 bases remained unmatched. CDR1 and CDR2 (germline): SGHNT, YENEEA. The CDR3 is made up of 15 amino acids. For the CDR3, the DNA is TGTGCCAGCAGCCCCGGAGGCGGGAGCTCCTACGAGCAGTACTTC. This encodes CASSPGGGSSYEQYF.

This clonotype has more than one count but fewer than ten. The chain has TRBV12-3 or TRBV12-4 and TRBJ2-7; 8 bases match TRBD2. With 7 bases clipped from V and 0 bases from J, the junction kept 5 bases outside the gene matches. The CDR3 contains 14 residues. This CDR3 reads CASTKGTSSYEQYF. The CDR3 bases are TGTGCCAGCACCAAAGGGACTAGCTCCTACGAGCAGTACTTC.

This clonotype appeared a few times. This chain connects TRBV12-3 or TRBV12-4 to TRBJ2-7; the D is unclear. This CDR3 spans 13 amino acids. Trimming took 5 bases from V and 0 from J, leaving 8 bases between them. As DNA, the CDR3 is TGTGCCAGCAGTACCCTCGGCTCCTACGAGCAGTACTTC. Translated, it gives CASSTLGSYEQYF.

This clonotype was seen a single time. The chain combines TRBV27 with TRBJ2-7, with 7 positions matching TRBD1. From germline, CDR1 is MNHEY and CDR2 SMNVEV (reference sequence). There are 17 residues in the CDR3. Losses at the gene ends were 5 bases for V and 5 bases for J; bases not matched to a gene: 18. The CDR3, as DNA: TGTGCCAGCAGTACAATAACCGGGACAGCCTGGACAAACGAGCAGTACTTC. Translated: CASSTITGTAWTNEQYF.

This clonotype showed up just a few times. The rearrangement joins TRBV12-3 or TRBV12-4 to TRBJ1-2; TRBD1 matches 7 bases. The length of the CDR3 is 15 residues. Trimming removed 2 bases from V and 2 bases from J; junction bases left unmatched: 5. The DNA for the CDR3 is TGTGCCAGCAGTTTAACCGGGACAGAAAACTATGGCTACACCTTC. The encoded protein is CASSLTGTENYGYTF.

The V gene is TRBV5-4, the J gene TRBJ1-2, with 9 bases aligning to TRBD1. The V segment lost 3 bases and the J segment 6 bases; nucleotides outside the gene matches: 6. The germline gives CDR1 SGHNT, CDR2 YYREEE (reference sequence). CDR3 size: 14 residues. Here the CDR3 DNA reads TGTGCCAGCAGCTCTTGGGACAGGGAGGATGGCTACACCTTC. This encodes CASSSWDREDGYTF. Full variable domain (rest looked up from reference TRBV5-4 and TRBJ1-2): ETGVTQSPTHLIKTRGQQVTLRCSSQSGHNTVSWYQQALGQGPQFIFQYYREEENGRGNFPPRFSGLQFPNYSSELNVNALELDDSALYLCASSSWDREDGYTFGSGTRLTVV.

V gene TRBV20-1 combines with J gene TRBJ2-4; D uncertain. The J call may not be correct, given that the DNA end is closer to TRBJ2-7. The CDR3 has 12 amino acids. Looked up from germline, CDR1 is DFQATT and CDR2 is SNEGSKA (reference sequence). In nucleotides, the CDR3 is TGCAGTGCCACTCTACAAGAATACGAGCAGTACTTC. It yields the protein CSATLQEYEQYF.

The V and J genes are TRBV29-1 and TRBJ2-5; 7 bases line up with TRBD1. From germline, CDR1 is SQVTM and CDR2 ANQGSEA. CDR3 length equals 15 residues. Unmatched junction bases numbered 14, after V lost 5 bases and J lost 5 bases. CDR3 bases: TGCAGCGTTTACGGGGCAGGGGGAAAGGTGGAGACCCAGTACTTC. This gives the protein CSVYGAGGKVETQYF.

The chain links TRBV27 to TRBJ2-1; the match to TRBD2 covers 9 bases. With V trimmed by 8 bases and J by 7 bases, 15 bases remained unmatched. The CDR3 runs 16 residues. Germline V CDR1 and CDR2: MNHEY, SMNVEV (reference sequence). CDR3 nucleotides: TGTGCCAGCCAAGGGGGAGGACTAGCGCTTGCAAATGAGCAGTTCTTC. This encodes CASQGGGLALANEQFF.

This sequence joins TRBV20-1 and TRBJ2-1; TRBD2 matches at 9 bases. J gave up 6 bases and V 0 bases, and 6 bases lay outside the gene matches. Per the germline V gene, CDR1 is DFQATT and CDR2 is SNEGSKA (reference sequence). This CDR3 region has 15 residues. CDR3 protein: CSARELRLAANEQFF. CDR3 nucleotides: TGCAGTGCTAGAGAACTGCGACTAGCGGCCAATGAGCAGTTCTTC.

The chain employs TRBV2 and TRBJ2-4; D is possibly TRBD1 (6 bases). The CDR3 extends over 11 amino acids. CDR1 and CDR2 from the germline V gene are SNHLY and FYNNEI. The V gene lost 4 bases and the J gene lost 14 bases, with 12 bases spanning the gap. DNA for the CDR3: TGTGCCAGCAGTGCCGGATACAGGGAGTACTTC. Encoded protein: CASSAGYREYF.

The chain recombines TRBV5-1 with TRBJ2-7, with 9 bases matching TRBD1. The CDR3 spans 15 residues. The germline V gene has CDR1 SGHRS and CDR2 YFSETQ. Germline trimming cut 7 bases from V and 3 bases from J; bases unmatched to any gene: 11. CDR3 bases: TGCGCCAGCCGAAAATCCGGGACAGGGTTCTACGAGCAGTACTTC. The encoded protein is CASRKSGTGFYEQYF. Variable domain in full (rest from reference TRBV5-1 and TRBJ2-7): KAGVTQTPRYLIKTRGQQVTLSCSPISGHRSVSWYQQTPGQGLQFLFEYFSETQRNKGNFPGRFSGRQFSNSRSEMNVSTLELGDSALYLCASRKSGTGFYEQYFGPGTRLTVT.

The V and J genes are TRBV7-9 and TRBJ2-7, with D perhaps matching TRBD1 (5 bases). Deletions cut 5 bases from V and 2 bases from J, with 16 bases between. CDR1 is SEHNR and CDR2 is FQNEAQ in the germline V gene (reference sequence). This CDR3 is built from 15 residues. CDR3 region: CASSPVRVITYEQYF. The CDR3 region has the DNA TGTGCCAGCAGCCCAGTCAGGGTGATCACCTACGAGCAGTACTTC.

The table lists this clonotype with a few counts. J is TRBJ2-3 and V is TRBV5-5; D not resolved. V lost 1 base, J lost 2 bases, and 8 bases lay in between. This CDR3 contains 14 residues. The germline V gene has CDR1 SGHKS and CDR2 YYEKEE (reference sequence). DNA for the CDR3: TGTGCCAGCAGCTTGTTACCCACCACAGATACGCAGTATTTT. Residues: CASSLLPTTDTQYF. Variable domain in full (rest from reference TRBV5-5 and TRBJ2-3): DAGVTQSPTHLIKTRGQQVTLRCSPISGHKSVSWYQQVLGQGPQFIFQYYEKEERGRGNFPDRFSARQFPNYSSELNVNALLLGDSALYLCASSLLPTTDTQYFGPGTRLTVL.

This rearrangement joins TRBV14 to TRBJ2-7, with 12 nucleotides matching TRBD2. CDR3 length equals 17 residues. Trimming cost V 6 bases and J 2 bases; bases outside gene matches: 11. Per the germline V gene, CDR1 is SGHDN and CDR2 is FVKESK. The CDR3 reads CASSSTSGGVFPYEQYF. Written as DNA, the CDR3 is TGTGCCAGCAGTTCGACTAGCGGGGGAGTCTTTCCCTACGAGCAGTACTTC.

The CDR3 loop reads CASSQRLAGLKFF. The CDR3 bases are TGCGCCAGCAGCCAAAGACTAGCGGGCTTAAAGTTCTTC. The chain recombines TRBV5-1 with TRBJ2-1; 10 bases align to TRBD2. CDR1 is SGHRS and CDR2 is YFSETQ in the germline V gene. Trimming took 4 bases from V and 14 from J; bases not matched to a gene: 9. This CDR3 region has 13 residues.

V and J are TRBV10-3 and TRBJ2-6, with D perhaps assigned TRBD1 or TRBD2 (6 bases each). CDR1 ENHRY and CDR2 SYGVKD come from the germline V gene. With 5 bases removed from V and 6 bases from J, the gap between germline ends came to 20 bases. This CDR3 has 17 amino acids. CDR3 sequence (DNA): TGTGCCATCAGTCTACGACCGGGGGCCACTGAGGCCAACGTCCTGACTTTC. Translated: CAISLRPGATEANVLTF.

The chain is built from TRBV6-5 and TRBJ1-4; D remains unclear. The germline gives CDR1 MNHEY, CDR2 SVGAGI. CDR3 length: 15 amino acids. V was pared by 0 bases and J by 4 bases, with 9 bases between. In DNA, the CDR3 is TGTGCCAGCAGTTACTCTGGAAGCGGTAATGAAAAACTGTTTTTT. It specifies CASSYSGSGNEKLFF.

The chain recombines TRBV3-1 with TRBJ2-7; no firm D call. CDR3 length equals 13 residues. V lost 2 bases and J lost 7, with 12 bases in between. Germline CDR1 and CDR2: LGHDT and YNNKEL (reference sequence). Here the CDR3 reads CASSQKGTREQYF. DNA of the CDR3: TGTGCCAGCAGCCAAAAGGGAACGAGAGAGCAGTACTTC.

The V and J genes are TRBV20-1 and TRBJ1-1; 8 nucleotides align to TRBD1. The germline V gene encodes CDR1 DFQATT and CDR2 SNEGSKA (reference sequence). Trimming at V came to 7 bases and at J to 6 bases, leaving 10 bases not matched to a gene. The CDR3 runs 13 residues. The CDR3 DNA reads as TGCAGTGGTCCGAGCGGGACAGGCCCTGAAGCTTTCTTT. It encodes CSGPSGTGPEAFF.

The genes are TRBV24-1 and TRBJ2-3; maybe TRBD2 (5 bases). The CDR3 totals 13 residues. V lost 3 bases and J lost 8, with 11 bases in between. Germline V lookup: CDR1 KGHDR, CDR2 SFDVKD. The CDR3 DNA is TGTGCCACCAGTGATCCGTCTGGAGGTACGCAGTATTTT. Encoded protein: CATSDPSGGTQYF.

The DNA of the CDR3 is TGTGCCAGCAGCTTAGTTGAGGGGACGAGCTACACCTTC. This gives the protein CASSLVEGTSYTF. This chain connects TRBV7-9 to TRBJ1-2; TRBD1 might be the D (5 bases). The CDR3 contains 13 residues. V lost 1 base and J 9 bases, leaving 12 bases between the germline ends. CDR1 is SEHNR, CDR2 FQNEAQ, per germline (reference sequence).

V is TRBV7-2 and J is TRBJ2-4; the D gene is possibly TRBD2 (7 bases). The DNA end lines up better with TRBJ2-5; the J call may be wrong. Germline CDR1 SGHTA, CDR2 FQGNSA. This CDR3 comprises 15 residues. CDR3 DNA: TGTGCCAGCAGCGGGGGGGACACCGCCTGGGAGACCCAGTACTTC. It is translated as CASSGGDTAWETQYF.

The chain has TRBV20-1 and TRBJ2-7; 10 bases align to TRBD1. The trim removed 6 bases at V and 7 bases at J, leaving 9 bases unmatched. This CDR3 spans 13 amino acids. Germline V gives CDR1 DFQATT, CDR2 SNEGSKA (reference sequence). The CDR3 DNA reads as TGCAGTGCGAGGACAGGGGGGGTCATGGAGCAGTACTTC. Amino acid sequence: CSARTGGVMEQYF.

This clonotype has a count of ten or more. The rearrangement links TRBV7-6 to TRBJ2-5, with D uncertain. This CDR3 spans 13 amino acids. With 0 bases removed from V and 2 bases from J, the gap between germline ends came to 4 bases. Per the germline V gene, CDR1 is SGHVS and CDR2 is FNYEAQ. The CDR3 sequence: CASSLADQETQYF. CDR3 bases: TGTGCCAGCAGCTTAGCGGATCAAGAGACCCAGTACTTC.

The chain joins TRBV5-1 to TRBJ2-1; D uncertain. The closer fit of TRBJ2-7 to the DNA end suggests the J call may be wrong. Germline values: CDR1 SGHRS, CDR2 YFSETQ. The CDR3 is 14 amino acids. CDR3: CASSLPSAYNEQYF. The CDR3 DNA is TGCGCCAGCAGCTTGCCAAGCGCATACAATGAGCAGTACTTC.

The chain has TRBV27 and TRBJ2-1; D gene ambiguous. The CDR3 loop spans 15 amino acids. Trimming left V 11 bases short and J 0 bases short, with 17 bases between. In germline, CDR1 is MNHEY, CDR2 SMNVEV (reference sequence). The CDR3, as DNA: TGTGCCGGCAACCGTGGGGATCCCTCCTACAATGAGCAGTTCTTC. It specifies CAGNRGDPSYNEQFF.

V usage is TRBV2 and J usage is TRBJ1-2; 9 bases agree with TRBD1. The germline gives CDR1 SNHLY, CDR2 FYNNEI. There are 12 residues in the CDR3. The V segment lost 8 bases and the J segment 7 bases; nucleotides outside the gene matches: 5. The CDR3 loop reads CASALQGAGYTF. The CDR3 DNA is TGTGCCAGCGCACTACAGGGGGCTGGCTACACCTTC.

In its sample, this clonotype was seen a few times. The chain combines TRBV29-1 with TRBJ2-1; D is unresolved. From germline, CDR1 is SQVTM and CDR2 ANQGSEA. With 3 bases removed from V and 0 bases from J, the gap between germline ends came to 9 bases. The CDR3 has 14 amino acids. The CDR3 sequence is CSVDERSSYNEQFF. The CDR3 DNA reads as TGCAGCGTTGACGAGAGAAGCTCCTACAATGAGCAGTTCTTC.